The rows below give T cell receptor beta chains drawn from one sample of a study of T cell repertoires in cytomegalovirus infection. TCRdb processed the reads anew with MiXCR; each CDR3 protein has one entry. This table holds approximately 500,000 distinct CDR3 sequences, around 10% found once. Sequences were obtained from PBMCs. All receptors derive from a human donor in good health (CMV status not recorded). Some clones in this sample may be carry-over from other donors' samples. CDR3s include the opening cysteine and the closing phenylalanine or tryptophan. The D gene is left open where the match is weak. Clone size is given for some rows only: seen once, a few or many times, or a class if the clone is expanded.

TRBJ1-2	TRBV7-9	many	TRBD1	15	CASSPPGQGAYGYTF	TGTGCCAGCAGCCCGCCGGGACAGGGAGCCTATGGCTACACCTTC
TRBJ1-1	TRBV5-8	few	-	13	CASREDFKAEAFF	TGTGCCAGCAGGGAGGACTTCAAAGCAGAAGCTTTCTTT
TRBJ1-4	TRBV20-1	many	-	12	CSARRLNEKLFF	TGCAGTGCTAGGCGGCTGAATGAAAAACTGTTTTTT
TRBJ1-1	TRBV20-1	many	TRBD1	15	CSARRQGAWNTEAFF	TGCAGTGCTAGGCGGCAGGGGGCTTGGAACACTGAAGCTTTCTTT
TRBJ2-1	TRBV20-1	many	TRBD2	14	CSALAGGYYNEQFF	TGCAGTGCCTTAGCGGGAGGGTACTACAATGAGCAGTTCTTC
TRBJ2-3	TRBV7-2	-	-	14	CASSFTPDTDTQYF	TGTGCCAGCAGCTTCACCCCAGATACAGATACGCAGTATTTT
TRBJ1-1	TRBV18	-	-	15	CASSPPSGSNTEAFF	TGTGCCAGCTCACCACCGTCGGGCAGTAACACTGAAGCTTTCTTT
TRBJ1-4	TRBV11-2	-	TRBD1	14	CASKLTGKGEKLFF	TGTGCCAGCAAACTGACAGGGAAAGGTGAAAAACTGTTTTTT
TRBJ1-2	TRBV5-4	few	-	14	CASSLSQGSYGYTF	TGTGCCAGCAGCTTGAGTCAGGGCAGCTATGGCTACACCTTC
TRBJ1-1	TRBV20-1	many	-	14	CSARGGRLNTEAFF	TGCAGTGCTAGAGGTGGCCGACTGAACACTGAAGCTTTCTTT
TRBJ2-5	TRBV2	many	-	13	CASSVGRGETQYF	TGTGCCAGCAGTGTCGGCAGGGGAGAGACCCAGTACTTC
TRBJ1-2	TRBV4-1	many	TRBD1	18	CASSQEGTGGNLYYGYTF	TGCGCCAGCAGCCAAGAAGGGACAGGCGGTAATCTCTACTATGGCTACACCTTC
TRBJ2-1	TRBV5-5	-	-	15	CASSYWEVLYNEQFF	TGTGCCAGCAGCTACTGGGAGGTCCTCTACAATGAGCAGTTCTTC
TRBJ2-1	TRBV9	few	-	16	CASSSRAGQGAYEQFF	TGTGCCAGCAGCTCCCGAGCGGGGCAGGGGGCCTATGAGCAGTTCTTC
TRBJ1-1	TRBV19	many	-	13	CASSPGHPGEAFF	TGTGCCAGTAGTCCCGGACATCCCGGCGAAGCTTTCTTT
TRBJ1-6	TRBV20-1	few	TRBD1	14	CSAIGQAGDSPLHF	TGCAGTGCGATAGGACAGGCTGGGGATTCACCCCTCCACTTT
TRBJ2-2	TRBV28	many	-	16	CASSFVGPANTGELFF	TGTGCCAGCAGTTTTGTGGGGCCAGCGAACACCGGGGAGCTGTTTTTT
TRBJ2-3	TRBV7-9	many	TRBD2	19	CASSTRFASGGGRGDTQYF	TGTGCCAGCAGCACCCGATTTGCTAGCGGGGGGGGCCGAGGAGATACGCAGTATTTT
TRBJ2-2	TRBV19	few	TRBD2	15	CASSIFSGASGELFF	TGTGCCAGTAGTATATTTAGCGGGGCCAGCGGGGAGCTGTTTTTT
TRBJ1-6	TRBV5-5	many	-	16	CASSPARTSTNSPLHF	TGTGCCAGCAGCCCCGCCCGGACGAGTACGAATTCACCCCTCCACTTT
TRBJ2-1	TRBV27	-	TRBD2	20	CASSLSVGLAEIAVGNEQFF	TGTGCCAGCAGTTTATCGGTAGGACTAGCGGAGATAGCAGTAGGGAATGAGCAGTTCTTC
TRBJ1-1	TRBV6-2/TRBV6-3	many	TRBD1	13	CAIHRGPGTEAFF	TGTGCCATTCACAGGGGCCCGGGCACTGAAGCTTTCTTT
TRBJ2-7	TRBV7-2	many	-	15	CASSRGGGISYEQYF	TGTGCCAGCAGCCGAGGGGGAGGGATCTCCTACGAGCAGTACTTC